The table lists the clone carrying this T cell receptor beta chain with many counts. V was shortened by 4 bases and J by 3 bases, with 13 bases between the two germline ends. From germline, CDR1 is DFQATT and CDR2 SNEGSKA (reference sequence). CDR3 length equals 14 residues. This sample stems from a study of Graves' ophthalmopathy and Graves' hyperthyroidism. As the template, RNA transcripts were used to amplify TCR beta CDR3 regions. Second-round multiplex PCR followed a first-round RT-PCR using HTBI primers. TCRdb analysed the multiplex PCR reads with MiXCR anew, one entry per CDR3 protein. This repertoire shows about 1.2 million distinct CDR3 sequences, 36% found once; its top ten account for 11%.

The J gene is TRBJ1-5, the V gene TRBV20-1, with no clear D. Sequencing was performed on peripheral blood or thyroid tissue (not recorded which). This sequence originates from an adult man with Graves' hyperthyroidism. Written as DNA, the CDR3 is TGCAGTGCTACGACCTCTAGGCCCAATCAGCCCCAGCATTTT. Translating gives CSATTSRPNQPQHF.